Each of the 6 T cell receptor beta chains below was sequenced from the same sample in a study of cytomegalovirus exposure and HLA in healthy donors. Primers for the PCR totalled 60 Vbeta and 13 Jbeta. TCRdb's table, derived via immunoSEQ multiplex PCR, lists solely in-frame clones and lacks some. The table lists tens of thousands of clones, 79% of them singletons. Sequencing was carried out using PBMCs. All receptors derive from a woman aged 40 to 49 in good health and CMV-seropositive.

J is TRBJ2-5 and V is TRBV12-5; TRBD2 aligns across 8 bases. This CDR3 is built from 16 residues. Germline-derived CDR1 and CDR2 are LGHNT and FRNRAP. V shed 0 bases, J shed 5 bases, and the junction held 8 bases outside the gene matches. In DNA form, the CDR3 reads TGTGCTAGTGGTTTGGTTCGGGAGGGGCTGGGGGAGACCCAGTACTTC. Residues: CASGLVREGLGETQYF.

This clone was picked up a small number of times. V and J are TRBV5-6 and TRBJ1-2; 11 nucleotides line up with TRBD1. There are 16 residues in the CDR3. Germline loops: CDR1 SGHDT, CDR2 YYEEEE. With V trimmed by 4 bases and J by 4 bases, 9 bases remained unmatched. CDR3 amino acids: CASSPGQGVHAYGYTF. CDR3 sequence (DNA): TGTGCCAGCAGCCCGGGACAGGGGGTTCACGCCTATGGCTACACCTTC.

The genes are TRBV2 and TRBJ2-5, with TRBD2 matching over 8 bases. CDR1 and CDR2 from the germline V gene are SNHLY and FYNNEI. This CDR3 has 14 amino acids. V gave up 8 bases and J gave up 4 bases; unmatched junction bases: 9. The CDR3 protein is CASVAGGLVETQYF. The CDR3 nucleotides are TGTGCCAGCGTGGCGGGGGGTCTCGTAGAGACCCAGTACTTC.

This rearrangement joins TRBV5-1 to TRBJ2-1; 8 bases match TRBD1. Germline V gene sequence: CDR1 SGHRS, CDR2 YFSETQ. V lost 7 bases, J lost 3 bases, and 9 bases stayed unmatched. This CDR3 is built from 15 residues. CDR3 sequence (DNA): TGCGCCAGCCATCCCGAGACAGGGGACTACAATGAGCAGTTCTTC. Amino acids: CASHPETGDYNEQFF.

The chain recombines TRBV5-8 with TRBJ2-1; D perhaps matches TRBD1 (6 bases). The CDR3 is made up of 15 amino acids. Between the trimmed V and J ends, which lost 0 bases and 3 bases, there was a span of 10 bases. Per germline, CDR1 SGHTS and CDR2 YDEGEE. CDR3 protein: CASSLVQGIYNEQFF. DNA for the CDR3: TGTGCCAGCAGCTTGGTGCAGGGGATCTACAATGAGCAGTTCTTC.

V is TRBV6-5 and J is TRBJ1-1, with D uncertain. V was pared by 0 bases and J by 1 base, with 9 bases between. CDR1 and CDR2 (germline): MNHEY, SVGAGI. The CDR3 extends over 15 amino acids. DNA of the CDR3: TGTGCCAGCAGTTACTCGTTGGGAGGGAACACTGAAGCTTTCTTT. Translation gives CASSYSLGGNTEAFF.